This T cell receptor (beta chain) was sequenced during a study of cytomegalovirus exposure and HLA in healthy donors. The study's findings and limits: One variant, a missense change in DCLRE1C, was linked in a later analysis to TCR beta V- and J-gene trimming. The study found most TCR sequences rare, yet found some public TCRs in many donors. Later analysis identified several of the most significant clusters that appeared linked to common viral pathogens. Prior analysis indicated that the majority of TCR beta V segments exhibited productivity approximately 87% or approximately 30% of the time.

This CDR3 spans 12 amino acids. V was trimmed by 4 bases and J by 2 bases, leaving 6 bases between them. The germline V gene has CDR1 SGHAT and CDR2 FQNNGV. On this clone itself: The antigen is unknown.

60 Vbeta and 13 Jbeta primers were used in PCR. Repertoires were generated with immunoSEQ multiplex PCR, while TCRdb's copy carries only in-frame clones and drops some. The profile shows 180,000 or so clones, 65% to 85% of them singletons. The TCR was taken from a woman between 18 and 29 years old in good health and CMV-seronegative. The chain recombines TRBV11-2 with TRBJ2-7, with D perhaps matching TRBD2 (5 bases). Sequencing was done on a sample of PBMCs. Here the CDR3 reads CASSSLAYEQYF. The CDR3 coding sequence is TGTGCCAGCAGCTCACTAGCCTACGAGCAGTACTTC.